The 15 T cell receptor beta chains reported below all come from one sample, sequenced in a study of blood T cell repertoires in COVID-19. Generated by immunoSEQ multiplex PCR, the TCRdb table keeps only in-frame clones and is missing some. The profile shows some 130,000 clones, approximately 86% of them singletons. The sample taken for sequencing was peripheral blood. The receptor set was obtained from a woman aged 50 to 60 who had recovered from COVID-19.

V is TRBV4-2 and J is TRBJ2-7; 8 bases are shared with TRBD2. Germline V gene data show CDR1 as LGHNA and CDR2 as YNFKEQ. This CDR3 contains 19 residues. The junction had 14 bases not matched to a gene; V was cut back by 0 bases and J by 1 base. The CDR3 here is CASSQDETSEPWGSYEQYF. The CDR3 DNA follows: TGTGCCAGCAGCCAAGATGAGACTAGCGAGCCCTGGGGGTCCTACGAGCAGTACTTC.

This chain connects TRBV18 to TRBJ1-1, with 7 bases lining up with TRBD1. Trimming at V came to 1 base and at J to 3 bases, leaving 8 bases not matched to a gene. This CDR3 has 16 amino acids. Germline CDR1 KGHSH, CDR2 LQKENI. The CDR3 DNA reads TGTGCCAGCTCACCACTATCTAGGGGGCGCGACACTGAAGCTTTCTTT. It yields the protein CASSPLSRGRDTEAFF.

The chain combines TRBV5-6 with TRBJ2-3, with D maybe TRBD2 (7 bases). The CDR3 runs to 17 residues. Germline CDR1 SGHDT, CDR2 YYEEEE. Trimming cost V 2 bases and J 1 base, with 17 bases left between them. The CDR3 is CASSLRIGGAGTDTQYF. CDR3 coding DNA: TGTGCCAGCAGCTTAAGGATAGGGGGGGCTGGCACAGATACGCAGTATTTT.

V usage is TRBV7-9 and J usage is TRBJ2-1, with no clear D. V lost 2 bases, J lost 4 bases, and 9 bases lay in between. The V gene's germline CDR1 is SEHNR and CDR2 FQNEAQ (reference sequence). This CDR3 is 14 amino acids long. Here the CDR3 DNA reads TGTGCCAGCAGCTTATATTTGTCTTACAATGAGCAGTTCTTC. Protein product: CASSLYLSYNEQFF.

At least ten counts were recorded for this clone. The J gene is TRBJ2-1, the V gene TRBV19, with D possibly being TRBD2 (6 bases). The CDR3 runs to 13 residues. V was pared by 5 bases and J by 9 bases, with 14 bases between. The germline gives CDR1 LNHDA, CDR2 SQIVND (reference sequence). CDR3 coding DNA: TGTGCCAGTAGTGTCCGGGACTCCCCTGAGCAGTTCTTC. It codes for CASSVRDSPEQFF.

The chain uses TRBV21-1 and TRBJ2-7; TRBD1, as called in the table, went unchecked against the DNA. TRBV21-1 is a recognized pseudogene. This CDR3 contains 15 residues. CDR3 coding DNA: TGTGCCAGCAGCACTACCGGGACAGGCTCCTACGAGCAGTACTTC. The encoded protein is CASSTTGTGSYEQYF.

Concerning this clone itself: Other DNA sequences from this sample encode an identical CDR3 as well. The CDR3 loop is CASSVGQGNSPLHF. The CDR3 DNA sequence: TGTGCCAGCAGTGTAGGGCAGGGGAATTCACCCCTCCACTTT. The chain links TRBV2 to TRBJ1-6; tentatively, D is TRBD1 (6 bases). V lost 4 bases and J lost 7, with 11 bases in between. Looked up from germline, CDR1 is SNHLY and CDR2 is FYNNEI. This CDR3 comprises 14 residues. Drawing the rest from reference TRBV2 and TRBJ1-6, the complete variable domain is EPEVTQTPSHQVTQMGQEVILRCVPISNHLYFYWYRQILGQKVEFLVSFYNNEISEKSEIFDDQFSVERPDGSNFTLKIRSTKLEDSAMYFCASSVGQGNSPLHFGNGTRLTVT.

CDR3 bases: TGTGCCAGCACAGGGAGATCTGGGGCCAACGTCCTGACTTTC. This sequence encodes CASTGRSGANVLTF. The chain carries TRBV4-2 and TRBJ2-6; D may correspond to TRBD1 or TRBD2 (5 bases each). The germline V gene has CDR1 LGHNA and CDR2 YNFKEQ. The CDR3 spans 14 residues. The V gene lost 7 bases and the J gene lost 1 base, with 8 bases spanning the gap.

The rearrangement links TRBV5-4 to TRBJ2-1; the match to TRBD2 covers 7 bases. The length of the CDR3 is 15 residues. Looked up from germline, CDR1 is SGHNT and CDR2 is YYREEE (reference sequence). The V gene end was trimmed by 4 bases and the J gene end by 8 bases; junction bases not matched to a gene: 12. In DNA, the CDR3 is TGTGCCAGCAGCCCCAGCGGGGAAACGGGGTATGAGCAGTTCTTC. Its protein product is CASSPSGETGYEQFF.

This sequence joins TRBV19 and TRBJ1-5; 8 bases are a match to TRBD1. This CDR3 has 16 amino acids. Losses at the gene ends were 5 bases for V and 4 bases for J; bases not matched to a gene: 10. Looked up from germline, CDR1 is LNHDA and CDR2 is SQIVND (reference sequence). As DNA, the CDR3 is TGTGCCAGTAGTGTCTTTGGACAGGGAAAAAATCAGCCCCAGCATTTT. It is translated as CASSVFGQGKNQPQHF.

V and J are TRBV3-1 (or the pseudogene TRBV3-2) and TRBJ2-2, with TRBD2 identical over 13 bases. There are 18 residues in the CDR3. Trimming took 4 bases from V and 1 from J; bases not matched to a gene: 6. Per the germline V gene, CDR1 is LGHDT and CDR2 is YNNKEL (reference sequence). CDR3 coding DNA: TGTGCCAGCAGCCGCGGACTAGCGGGGGCCGGGAACACCGGGGAGCTGTTTTTT. As protein: CASSRGLAGAGNTGELFF.

The V and J genes are TRBV11-2 and TRBJ1-1, with D uncertain. CDR3 size: 14 residues. V was trimmed by 5 bases and J by 3 bases, leaving 13 bases between them. Germline V gene sequence: CDR1 SGHAT, CDR2 FQNNGV. The CDR3 loop reads CASSPGRGDTEAFF. The CDR3 region has the DNA TGTGCCAGCAGCCCTGGGCGGGGAGACACTGAAGCTTTCTTT.

Turning to this clone: The germline gene is not matched at one end of the junction; a read error may be the cause. This chain uses TRBV7-9 with TRBJ1-3; TRBD1 aligns across 7 bases. The length of the CDR3 is 15 residues. Germline V gene lookup returns CDR1 SEHNR and CDR2 FQNEAQ (reference sequence). The CDR3: CASSSGTDSGNTIYF. CDR3 coding DNA: TGTGCCAGCAGCTCCGGGACAGACTCTGGGAACACCATATATTTT.

The V gene is TRBV6-1, the J gene TRBJ2-1; D remains ambiguous. This CDR3 region has 16 residues. V was cut by 4 bases and J by 0 bases, with 13 bases left in between. Germline CDR1 MNHNS, CDR2 SASEGT. The CDR3 DNA reads as TGTGCCAGCAGTGTTAAAAGCTGGAGCTCCTACAATGAGCAGTTCTTC. Protein sequence: CASSVKSWSSYNEQFF.

The V call is TRBV4-2, the J call TRBJ2-5; 10 bases are shared with TRBD1. Germline V gives CDR1 LGHNA, CDR2 YNFKEQ. CDR3 length: 15 amino acids. V gave up 5 bases and J gave up 5 bases; unmatched junction bases: 8. CDR3 DNA sequence: TGTGCCAGCAGCACAGGGACAGGGGATGGGGAGACCCAGTACTTC. The encoded protein is CASSTGTGDGETQYF.